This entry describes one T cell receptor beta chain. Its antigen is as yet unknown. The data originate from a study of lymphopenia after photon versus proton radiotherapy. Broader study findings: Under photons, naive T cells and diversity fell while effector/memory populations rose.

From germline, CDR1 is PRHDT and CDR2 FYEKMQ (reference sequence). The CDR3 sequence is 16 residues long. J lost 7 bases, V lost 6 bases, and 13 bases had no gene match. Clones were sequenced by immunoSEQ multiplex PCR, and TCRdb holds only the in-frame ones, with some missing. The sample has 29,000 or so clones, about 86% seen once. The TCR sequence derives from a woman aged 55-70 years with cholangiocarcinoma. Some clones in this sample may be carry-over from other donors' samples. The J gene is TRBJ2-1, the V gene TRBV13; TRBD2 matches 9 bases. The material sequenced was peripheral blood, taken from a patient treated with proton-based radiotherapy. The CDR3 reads CASSPQGAGGGNEQFF. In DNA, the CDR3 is TGTGCCAGCAGTCCGCAGGGAGCGGGGGGTGGTAATGAGCAGTTCTTC.